The 14 T cell receptor beta chains listed next were all sequenced from one sample in a study of response to subunit inactivated influenza vaccine. One entry per CDR3 protein, called by TCRdb with MiXCR from the RT-PCR reads. The sample contains roughly 550,000 distinct CDR3 sequences, 20% to 25% of which appear only once. In addition, the sample was reused for a study of T cells expressing NK-cell markers. This second study says: UMIs accompanied the 5'RACE template switching by which TCR beta cDNA was made.

The sample consisted of CD4+ T cells sorted from PBMCs, taken about 13 days after vaccination. Receptors originate from a man aged 45-60 years who received an inactivated influenza vaccine.

This clonotype appeared a few times. The rearrangement uses TRBV5-5 and TRBJ2-1; D gene ambiguous. V dropped 3 bases and J dropped 5 bases, with 9 bases sitting between them. The CDR3 is 13 residues long. Per germline, CDR1 SGHKS and CDR2 YYEKEE (reference sequence). The CDR3: CASSSGPDNEQFF. The DNA of the CDR3 is TGTGCCAGCAGCTCCGGGCCAGACAATGAGCAGTTCTTC.

V is TRBV24-1 and J is TRBJ2-1; the match to TRBD2 covers 8 bases. The CDR3 covers 15 residues. Germline loops: CDR1 KGHDR, CDR2 SFDVKD. Trimming removed 5 bases from V and 7 bases from J; junction bases left unmatched: 9. The CDR3 region has the DNA TGTGCCACCAGTGGCCAGAGCGGGAGAACGAATGAGCAGTTCTTC. Residues: CATSGQSGRTNEQFF.

The sample holds many counts of this clonotype. The chain couples TRBV3-1 to TRBJ1-1, with 7 positions matching TRBD1. The V gene's germline CDR1 is LGHDT and CDR2 YNNKEL (reference sequence). The CDR3 totals 13 residues. V was pared by 4 bases and J by 4 bases, with 3 bases of the junction left unmatched. CDR3 DNA: TGTGCCAGCAGCCCCAGGGGGGGCACTGAAGCTTTCTTT. It is translated as CASSPRGGTEAFF.

V usage is TRBV7-2 and J usage is TRBJ1-2, with D maybe TRBD1 (5 bases). The length of the CDR3 is 16 residues. Between the trimmed V and J ends, which lost 5 bases and 0 bases, there was a span of 16 bases. Looked up from germline, CDR1 is SGHTA and CDR2 is FQGNSA. The CDR3 region has the DNA TGTGCCAGCAGCCAGAACTCCGGGACGCCTAACTATGGCTACACCTTC. It specifies CASSQNSGTPNYGYTF.

The chain carries TRBV7-2 and TRBJ2-5, with TRBD2 as a possible D gene (7 bases). Germline CDR1 is SGHTA and CDR2 is FQGNSA. Trimming stripped 5 bases from V and 6 bases from J, with 16 bases between. The CDR3 runs to 14 residues. The CDR3 nucleotides read TGTGCCAGCAGCGGGGGAGGGGGGGGACAGACCCAGTACTTC. Its translation: CASSGGGGGQTQYF.

This clonotype was counted at least ten times. The rearrangement uses TRBV12-3 or TRBV12-4 and TRBJ2-7; D is possibly TRBD2 (6 bases). The CDR3 loop spans 15 amino acids. Trimming pared 6 bases from V and 2 bases from J, leaving 17 bases between. The CDR3 loop reads CASSPTGTVPYEQYF. The CDR3, as DNA: TGTGCCAGCAGCCCGACCGGGACTGTCCCCTACGAGCAGTACTTC.

This clonotype occurred a few times. This sequence joins TRBV6-5 and TRBJ2-3, with D perhaps matching TRBD1 (5 bases). Germline V CDR1 and CDR2: MNHEY, SVGAGI. CDR3 length: 15 residues. With 0 bases removed from V and 0 bases from J, the gap between germline ends came to 7 bases. The CDR3 DNA sequence: TGTGCCAGCAGTTACTCCAGGGCAAGCACAGATACGCAGTATTTT. Its protein is CASSYSRASTDTQYF.

V is TRBV7-9 and J is TRBJ2-5; no clear D. The V gene's germline CDR1 is SEHNR and CDR2 FQNEAQ (reference sequence). The V gene lost 4 bases and the J gene lost 5 bases, with 8 bases spanning the gap. CDR3 size: 12 residues. CDR3 nucleotides: TGTGCCAGCAGCTGGGTGATGGAGACCCAGTACTTC. The encoded protein is CASSWVMETQYF.

This clonotype has just a few counts. This rearrangement joins TRBV7-8 to TRBJ1-6; no clear D. The germline V gene encodes CDR1 SGHVS and CDR2 FQNEAQ. V lost 5 bases and J 5 bases, leaving 10 bases between the germline ends. The CDR3 consists of 14 residues. CDR3 bases: TGTGCCAGCAGCCAAGCCCAGGATAATTCACCCCTCCACTTT. Protein product: CASSQAQDNSPLHF.

In this sample, this clonotype turned up many times. The chain employs TRBV29-1 and TRBJ2-1, with D possibly being TRBD2 (6 bases). The V gene's germline CDR1 is SQVTM and CDR2 ANQGSEA. The V and J ends lost 7 bases and 7 bases respectively, with 14 bases between them. The CDR3 is made up of 12 amino acids. CDR3 sequence (DNA): TGCAGCGCCATGCGGGGCCGTAATGAGCAGTTCTTC. Protein: CSAMRGRNEQFF.

The rearrangement links TRBV4-3 to TRBJ2-3; 7 positions match TRBD1. The junction had 19 bases not matched to a gene; V was cut back by 4 bases and J by 0 bases. Germline loops: CDR1 LGHNA, CDR2 YSLEER. CDR3 length equals 20 residues. CDR3 loop: CASSRKSGTAKSLSTDTQYF. In DNA, the CDR3 is TGCGCCAGCAGCCGAAAATCCGGGACAGCTAAATCACTAAGCACAGATACGCAGTATTTT.

The chain joins TRBV7-6 to TRBJ1-2, with D perhaps matching TRBD1 (5 bases). The germline V gene encodes CDR1 SGHVS and CDR2 FNYEAQ. V dropped 2 bases and J dropped 3 bases, with 16 bases sitting between them. CDR3 length: 16 residues. DNA of the CDR3: TGTGCCAGCAGCTTACAAAATTCGACAGCGTACTATGGCTACACCTTC. It codes for CASSLQNSTAYYGYTF.

V and J are TRBV12-3 or TRBV12-4 and TRBJ2-1; possible D gene TRBD2, 7 bases. With 3 bases removed from V and 7 bases from J, the gap between germline ends came to 25 bases. The length of the CDR3 is 18 residues. The CDR3 sequence: CASSFFGRGLSKSNEQFF. In nucleotides, the CDR3 is TGTGCCAGCAGTTTCTTTGGGCGGGGGCTCTCGAAAAGTAATGAGCAGTTCTTC.

The genes are TRBV4-2 and TRBJ2-1; TRBD2 matches 10 bases. J lost 6 bases, V lost 4 bases, and 9 bases had no gene match. There are 16 residues in the CDR3. Germline lookup yields CDR1 LGHNA and CDR2 YNFKEQ. The CDR3 DNA reads TGTGCCAGCAGCCGGGCCGGGACTAGCGACGGCAATGAGCAGTTCTTC. Amino acids: CASSRAGTSDGNEQFF.